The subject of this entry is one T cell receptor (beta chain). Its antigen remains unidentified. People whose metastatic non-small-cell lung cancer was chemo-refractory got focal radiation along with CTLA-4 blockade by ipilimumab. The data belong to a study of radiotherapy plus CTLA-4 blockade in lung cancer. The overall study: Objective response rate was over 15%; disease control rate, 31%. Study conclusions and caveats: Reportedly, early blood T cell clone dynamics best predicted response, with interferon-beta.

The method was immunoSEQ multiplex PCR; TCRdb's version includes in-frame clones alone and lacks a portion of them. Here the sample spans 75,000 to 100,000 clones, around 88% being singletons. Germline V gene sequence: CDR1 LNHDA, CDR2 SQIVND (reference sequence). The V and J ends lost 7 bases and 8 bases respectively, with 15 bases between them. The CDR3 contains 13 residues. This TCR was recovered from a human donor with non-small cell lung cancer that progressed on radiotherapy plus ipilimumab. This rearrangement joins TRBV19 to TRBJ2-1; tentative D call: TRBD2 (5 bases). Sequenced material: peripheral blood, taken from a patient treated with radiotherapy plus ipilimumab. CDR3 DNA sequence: TGTGCCAGTAACCCGCCGGGGAACGATGAGCAGTTCTTC. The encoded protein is CASNPPGNDEQFF.